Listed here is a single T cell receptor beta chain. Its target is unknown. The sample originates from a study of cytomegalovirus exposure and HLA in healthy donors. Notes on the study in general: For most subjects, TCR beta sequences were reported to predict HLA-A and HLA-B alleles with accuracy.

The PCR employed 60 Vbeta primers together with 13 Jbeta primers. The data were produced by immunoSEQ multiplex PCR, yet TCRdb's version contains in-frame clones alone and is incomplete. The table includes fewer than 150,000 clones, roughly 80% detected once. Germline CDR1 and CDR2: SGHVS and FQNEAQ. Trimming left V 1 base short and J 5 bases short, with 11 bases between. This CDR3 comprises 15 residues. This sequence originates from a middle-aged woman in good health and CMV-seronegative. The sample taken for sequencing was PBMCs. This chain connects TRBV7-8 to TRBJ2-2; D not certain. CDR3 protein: CASSLVGAATGELFF. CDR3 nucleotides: TGTGCCAGCAGCTTAGTCGGAGCAGCGACCGGGGAGCTGTTTTTT.